The text below deals with one T cell receptor beta chain. Which antigen it targets is not known. The input lacks base qualities; no much larger clone sits a single base away. The sample is drawn from a study of OX40 agonist ivuxolimab in advanced cancers. As for the study more broadly: Ivuxolimab was a fully human IgG2 agonistic monoclonal antibody targeting the costimulatory receptor OX40 (CD134). Intravenous ivuxolimab was administered to patients every 2 weeks at six dose levels: 0.01, 0.1, 0.3, 1.5, 3 and 10 mg/kg. Among the approximately 50 dose-escalation patients, approximately 20 had hepatocellular carcinoma, roughly 15 melanoma, 9 renal cell carcinoma and 9 head and neck cancer. In the dose-escalation cohort, around 80% of patients were male, and the mean age was 60 years with a range of roughly 23 to 79. Prior anti-PD-1, anti-PD-L1 or anti-CTLA-4 therapy was permitted, and checkpoint inhibitors had been received by roughly 40% of dose-escalation patients. Partial responses were achieved by three dose-escalation patients, of whom one had hepatocellular carcinoma and two had cutaneous melanoma. Peripheral TCRbeta sequencing aimed to test whether ivuxolimab altered TCR sequence diversity and caused clonal T-cell expansion. The paper covers the monotherapy dose-escalation part of the phase I ivuxolimab trial, which included N of about 56 patients. Findings and caveats that apply to the study as a whole: At doses of 0.1 to 3.0 mg/kg, clonal expansion of both CD4+ and CD8+ blood T cells was observed from baseline to week 6. In the 0.1-3.0 mg/kg groups, partial responders were among the patients with the lowest normalized peripheral clonal expansion, particularly in CD8+ T cells. Which antigens the clonally expanded peripheral T cells were specific for was not determined. Low levels of normalized T-cell clonal expansion were also shown by some nonresponding patients. After ivuxolimab, CD8+ T cells had more expanded clones than CD4+ T cells on average.

Genomic DNA was extracted from sorted cells for sequencing of the TCRbeta CDR3 region. The immunoSEQ Assay was used to sequence the TCRbeta CDR3 regions. This is the immuneACCESS table as TCRdb keeps it, with only in-frame sequences that have V and J called. A part of the clones is gone; compared with another copy, unresolved V genes explain less than half, and the rest is unexplained. For this sample the table gives 90,000 to 95,000 clones, of which roughly 86% were detected only once. More than 4% of the sample is taken by the ten largest. The germline V gene provides CDR1 MDHEN and CDR2 SYDVKM. From its cysteine to its phenylalanine, the CDR3 spans 17 amino acids. The DNA shown is the 51-base CDR3, in frame from base 1. Trimming accounts for 2 bases at V and 2 bases at J, while the number of junction bases matched to no gene is 10. The trial excluded patients who had a history of autoimmune disease or who were on systemic immunosuppression. Peripheral blood for TCR sequencing was drawn from every dose cohort at baseline, at cycle 4 day 1 and at cycle 7 day 1. The samples were drawn from a first-in-human, open-label, multicenter phase I dose-escalation trial of ivuxolimab. Adults with locally advanced or metastatic head and neck squamous cell, hepatocellular, melanoma or renal cell carcinoma were enrolled in the trial. Before TCR sequencing, CD4+ and CD8+ T cells were separately sorted from peripheral blood.

The rearrangement joined TRBV28 to TRBJ2-5, with 8 middle bases fitting TRBD2. The sequences come from CD4+ or CD8+ T cells sorted from blood, collected in a trial of the OX40 agonist ivuxolimab. The TCR comes from an adult with an advanced solid tumor such as melanoma, head and neck, liver or kidney cancer. The nucleotide sequence is given as TGTGCCAGCAGTTTAATACGGCTAGCGGGTAGACAAGAGACCCAGTACTTC. Translated, this is CASSLIRLAGRQETQYF. The CDR3, completed at both ends by the reference TRBV28 and TRBJ2-5 genes, gives the full variable domain DVKVTQSSRYLVKRTGEKVFLECVQDMDHENMFWYRQDPGLGLRLIYFSYDVKMKEKGDIPEGYSVSREKKERFSLILESASTNQTSMYLCASSLIRLAGRQETQYFGPGTRLLVL.